This T cell receptor (beta chain) was sequenced during a study of vaccination effects on CD4 cells after COVID-19 (dated by TCRdb to between 2021 and 2024). About the study as a whole: Each participant got two doses of an mRNA SARS-CoV-2 vaccine, either BNT162b2 or mRNA-1273. SARS-CoV-2 spike-specific CD4+ TCR repertoires were compared before and after mRNA vaccination in COVID-19 convalescent patients and in infection-naive vaccine recipients. A total of roughly 9 COVID-19 convalescent patients and a handful of SARS-CoV-2-naive healthy vaccine recipients were included in the full study. The Oncomine TCR Beta short-read assay on an Illumina iSeq 100 was used to sequence cultures from other donors in the study. What the authors observed across the whole study: In healthy vaccine recipients, vaccine-induced clones were almost all SARS-CoV-2 mono-reactive, with only 1 of 255 being cross-reactive with common cold coronaviruses. Clones induced by infection and clones induced by vaccination both contracted markedly at late timepoints after vaccination, which fits with T cell responses waning over time. The study was limited by a small number of convalescent patients and lacked early post-infection timepoints.

In the ViraFEST assay, PBMC were stimulated with viral peptide pools, and antigen-specific CD4+ T cell clonotypes were then identified by expansion using TCR sequencing. After more than 9 days of culture, CD4+ T cells were isolated with the EasySep CD4+ T cell isolation kit. None of the healthy vaccine recipients had a prior SARS-CoV-2 infection, which was confirmed by nucleocapsid antibody tests that came back negative both before and after vaccination. Each well held 1.5 million to 2 million PBMC cultured in IMDM containing roughly 5% human AB serum, roughly 9.6 IU/ml IL-2 and gentamicin, along with approximately 10 ug/ml peptides. Half of the culture medium was replaced with fresh IL-2-containing medium on days 3 and 7. Unless noted otherwise, every peptide stimulation condition was grown in triplicate wells. Using Ficoll-Paque Plus gradient centrifugation, PBMC were separated from whole blood and then either used fresh or cryopreserved at -140C. Overlapping peptide pools spanned the spike proteins of SARS-CoV-2 and the common cold coronaviruses HCoV-NL63, HCoV-OC43 and HCoV-229E. The QIAamp micro DNA kit was used to extract genomic DNA from the cultured CD4+ T cells.

Regarding this clone: The specificity of this receptor is unknown. There are no base qualities to consult, and no much larger clone falls within one base.

V and J lose 4 bases and 8 bases, and a span of 14 bases separates them. CDR1 and CDR2, looked up from the germline V gene (reference sequence), are LGHDT and YNNKEL. The CDR3 runs 14 amino acids, cysteine and phenylalanine included. Kept here is only the CDR3 DNA, which spans 42 bases and is read in frame from base 1. The receptor library was made with the immunoSEQ multiplex PCR assay. DNA from the cultured, isolated CD4+ T cells was subjected to TCR beta CDR3 sequencing. As for the authors' bioinformatics: Non-productive TCR sequences were discarded, and reads were trimmed to the CDR3 region, with only CDR3s of 7 or more amino acids retained. The MANAFEST web app was used to pick out antigen-specific clonotypes by comparing their expansion in peptide wells with that in reference cultures. To be called positive, a clone needed expansion at FDR<0.05 compared with the reference and with all other wells, an odds ratio greater than 5, and a frequency greater than 0.1% in two replicate wells. A clonotype was defined as cross-reactive if the clonotype was significantly expanded both in SARS-CoV-2 spike wells and in at least one common cold coronavirus spike condition. CDR3 similarity was assessed by Levenshtein distance with the stringdist R package, and unrooted trees were built with ape in R 3.6.1. This is the immuneACCESS table as TCRdb keeps it, with only in-frame sequences that have V and J called. A part of the clones is gone; compared with another copy, unresolved V genes explain less than half, and the rest is unexplained. The V and J calls and clone size are taken from that table; D and trimming were inferred from the DNA. This sample gives about 55,000 clones in total; approximately 70% of them show up just once. The top ten hold about 17% of the sample.

The TCR was taken from a human donor who received a COVID-19 vaccine. The material was CD4+ T cells from PBMCs cultured with SARS-CoV-2 spike peptides, obtained before COVID-19 vaccination. In the paper's terms, the cell subset or site label means: SARS-CoV-2 spike overlapping peptide pool stimulation. The chain joins TRBV3-1 (or the pseudogene TRBV3-2) to TRBJ1-4; TRBD1 is a possible D gene, resting on 5 matching bases. The nucleotide sequence reads TGTGCCAGCAGCCCCGGGGGGGGACGCGAAAAACTGTTTTTT. The resulting protein is CASSPGGGREKLFF.